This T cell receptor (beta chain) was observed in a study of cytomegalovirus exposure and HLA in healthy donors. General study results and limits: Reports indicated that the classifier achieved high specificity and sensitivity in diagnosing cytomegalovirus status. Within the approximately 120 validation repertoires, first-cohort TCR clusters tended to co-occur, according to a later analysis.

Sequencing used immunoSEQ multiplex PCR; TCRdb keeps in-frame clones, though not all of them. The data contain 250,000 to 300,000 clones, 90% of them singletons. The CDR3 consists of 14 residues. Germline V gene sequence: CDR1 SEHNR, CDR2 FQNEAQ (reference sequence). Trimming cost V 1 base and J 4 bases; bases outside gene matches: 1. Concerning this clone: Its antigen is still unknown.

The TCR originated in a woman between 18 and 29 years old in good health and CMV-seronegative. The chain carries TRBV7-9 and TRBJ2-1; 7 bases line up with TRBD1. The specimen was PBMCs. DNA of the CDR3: TGTGCCAGCAGCTTAGGGGACAGATACAATGAGCAGTTCTTC. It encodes CASSLGDRYNEQFF.